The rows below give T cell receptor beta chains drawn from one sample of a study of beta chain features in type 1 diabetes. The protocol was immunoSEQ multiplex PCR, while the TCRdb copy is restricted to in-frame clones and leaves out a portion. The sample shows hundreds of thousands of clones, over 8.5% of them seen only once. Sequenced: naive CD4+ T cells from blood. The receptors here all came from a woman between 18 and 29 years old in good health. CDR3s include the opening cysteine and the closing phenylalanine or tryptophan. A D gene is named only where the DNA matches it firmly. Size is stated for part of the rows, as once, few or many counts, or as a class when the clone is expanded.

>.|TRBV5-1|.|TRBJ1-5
TGCGCCAGCAGCTTGGATTTAGGAGGCCAGCCCCAGCATTTT
CASSLDLGGQPQHF
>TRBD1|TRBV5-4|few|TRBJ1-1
TGTGCCAGCAGCTTGGAACTACAGGGGGACACTGAAGCTTTCTTT
CASSLELQGDTEAFF
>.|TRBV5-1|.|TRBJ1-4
TGCGCCAGCAGCTTGGGGTTGCCGGGAGAAAAACTGTTTTTT
CASSLGLPGEKLFF
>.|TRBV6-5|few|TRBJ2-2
TGTGCCAGCAGTTACGACTCCGGCGTAAACACCGGGGAGCTGTTTTTT
CASSYDSGVNTGELFF
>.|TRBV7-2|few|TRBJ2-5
TGTGCCAGCAGCAGAAGGGGGTTGGGGTCGGGGCCATCGGAGACCCAGTACTTC
CASSRRGLGSGPSETQYF
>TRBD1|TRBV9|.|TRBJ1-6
TGTGCCAGCAGTGGGCTGACAGGGGGGATGAATTCACCCCTCCACTTT
CASSGLTGGMNSPLHF
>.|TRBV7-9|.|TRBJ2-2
TGTGCCAGCAGCCAAGCCGGGACTCCGAGTACCGGGGAGCTGTTTTTT
CASSQAGTPSTGELFF
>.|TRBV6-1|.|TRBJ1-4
TGTGCCAGCAGTGACTCGGGGACGGGGGATGAAAAACTGTTTTTT
CASSDSGTGDEKLFF
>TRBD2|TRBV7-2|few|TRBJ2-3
TGTGCCAGCAGCACGACTAGCGGGAGCACAGATACGCAGTATTTT
CASSTTSGSTDTQYF
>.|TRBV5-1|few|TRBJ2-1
TGCGCCAGCAGCTTGGCCGGGGACTTAACCTACAATGAGCAGTTCTTC
CASSLAGDLTYNEQFF
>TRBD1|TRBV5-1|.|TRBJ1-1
TGCGCCAGCAGCTTGGCCGCAGGGGGCGTGATGAACACTGAAGCTTTCTTT
CASSLAAGGVMNTEAFF
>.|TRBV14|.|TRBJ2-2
TGTGCCAGCAGCCCCTACCAGGGGATTATTAACACCGGGGAGCTGTTTTTT
CASSPYQGIINTGELFF
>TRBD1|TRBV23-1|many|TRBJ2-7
TGCGCCAGCAGTCAATTAGGGACAGGGAGCGAGCAGTACTTC
CASSQLGTGSEQYF
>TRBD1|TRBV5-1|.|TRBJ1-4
TGCGCCAGCAGCTTGATTCGGGACAGGGTAACTGAAAAACTGTTTTTT
CASSLIRDRVTEKLFF
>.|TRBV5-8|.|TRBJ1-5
TGTGCCAGCAGCTTGTTACCACCGGGGCAGCCCCAGCATTTT
CASSLLPPGQPQHF
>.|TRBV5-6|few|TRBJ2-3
TGTGCCAGCAGTAAACTCCGAGATACGCAGTATTTT
CASSKLRDTQYF
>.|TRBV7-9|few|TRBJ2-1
TGTGCCAGCAGTTGGGGACTCCGCAATGAGCAGTTCTTC
CASSWGLRNEQFF
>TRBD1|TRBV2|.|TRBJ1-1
TGTGCCAGCAGGGTCCCGTACAGGGGTGGCACTGAAGCTTTCTTT
CASRVPYRGGTEAFF
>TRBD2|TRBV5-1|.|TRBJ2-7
TGCGCCAGCAGCCCCGGGACTAGCGGGACATACGAGCAGTACTTC
CASSPGTSGTYEQYF
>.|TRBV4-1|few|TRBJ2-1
TGCGCCAGCAGCCAAGTAACAAATGAGCAGTTCTTC
CASSQVTNEQFF
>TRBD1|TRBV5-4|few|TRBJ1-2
TGTGCCAGCAGCTTGGCCGAGGGGGCGATTTTCGGTGGCTACACCTTC
CASSLAEGAIFGGYTF
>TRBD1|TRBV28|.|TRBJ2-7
TGTGCCAGCAACGGGGACAGGGTTTTCTACGAGCAGTACTTC
CASNGDRVFYEQYF
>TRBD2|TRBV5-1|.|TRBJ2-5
TGCGCCAGCAGCCTCGGGGGGTCCCCACAAGAGACCCAGTACTTC
CASSLGGSPQETQYF
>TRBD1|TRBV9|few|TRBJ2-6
TGTGCCAGCAGCGATAGCGCCTACCGGGACAGGGGGCCCGGGGCCAACGTCCTGACTTTC
CASSDSAYRDRGPGANVLTF
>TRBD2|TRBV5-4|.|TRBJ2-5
TGTGCCAGCAGCTTCTGGCGGGAGCGAGAGACCCAGTACTTC
CASSFWRERETQYF
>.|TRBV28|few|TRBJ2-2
TGTGCCAGCAGTTTCTCTAGAGGTTACGCCGGGGAGCTGTTTTTT
CASSFSRGYAGELFF
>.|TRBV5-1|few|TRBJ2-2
TGCGCCAGCAGCTTAGTCGAGAACGCGAACACCGGGGAGCTGTTTTTT
CASSLVENANTGELFF
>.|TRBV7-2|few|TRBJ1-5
TGTGCCAGCAGCTTAGCAGGGCAGCGGAATCAGCCCCAGCATTTT
CASSLAGQRNQPQHF
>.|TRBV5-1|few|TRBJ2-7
TGCGCCAGCAGCTTGGGGTGGACTGGGACCTACGAGCAGTACTTC
CASSLGWTGTYEQYF
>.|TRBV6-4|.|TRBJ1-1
TGTGCCAGCAGTGACTCGCGGGGGAACACTGAAGCTTTCTTT
CASSDSRGNTEAFF
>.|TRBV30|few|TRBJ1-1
TGTGCCTGGAGTTCCCGGGGGTACACTGAAGCTTTCTTT
CAWSSRGYTEAFF
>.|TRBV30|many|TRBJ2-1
TGTGCCTGGAGTGTACTTGGAGGCAATGAGCAGTTCTTC
CAWSVLGGNEQFF
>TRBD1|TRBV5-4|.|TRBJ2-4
TGTGCCAGCAGCACAGGGACAGGCCCCACGGAAAACATTCAGTACTTC
CASSTGTGPTENIQYF
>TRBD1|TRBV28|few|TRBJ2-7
TGTGCCAGCAGTCTTCGACAGGGTTCGTACGAGCAGTACTTC
CASSLRQGSYEQYF
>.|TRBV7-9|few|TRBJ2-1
TGTGCCAGCAGCCGCCCACTCCCAGGTAACAATGAGCAGTTCTTC
CASSRPLPGNNEQFF
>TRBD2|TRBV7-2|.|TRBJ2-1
TGTGCCAGCAGCTTTAGCGGGAGGGCCAATAATGAGCAGTTCTTC
CASSFSGRANNEQFF
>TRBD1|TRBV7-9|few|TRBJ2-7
TGTGCCAGCAGCCCCGGGACAGTCTACGAGCAGTACTTC
CASSPGTVYEQYF
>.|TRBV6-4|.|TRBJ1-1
TGTGCCAGCAGTGCCCTTCGGGACACTGAAGCTTTCTTT
CASSALRDTEAFF
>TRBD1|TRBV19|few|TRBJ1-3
TGTGCCAGTAGCGGGACAGGAAACTCTGGAAACACCATATATTTT
CASSGTGNSGNTIYF
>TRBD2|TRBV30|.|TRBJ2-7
TGTGCCTGGAGTGTACAAGCGGGACCTTACGAGCAGTACTTC
CAWSVQAGPYEQYF
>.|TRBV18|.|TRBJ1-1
TGTGCCAGCTCACCACCGTCCCACAGGATGAACACTGAAGCTTTCTTT
CASSPPSHRMNTEAFF
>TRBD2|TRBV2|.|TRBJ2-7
TGTGCCAGCAGTGCCTCACTAGCGGGGAGAAGCTCCTACGAGCAGTACTTC
CASSASLAGRSSYEQYF
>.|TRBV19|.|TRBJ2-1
TGTGCCAGTAGTAAGCAGTGGGGGGTAGCAGTAGGTGAGCAGTTCTTC
CASSKQWGVAVGEQFF
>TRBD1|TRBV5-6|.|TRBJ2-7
TGTGCCACAGGGACAGGACCCTTCGGCGAGCAGTACTTC
CATGTGPFGEQYF
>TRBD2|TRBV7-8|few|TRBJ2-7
TGTGCCAGCAGCGCTAGCGGGTTATTTTACGAGCAGTACTTC
CASSASGLFYEQYF
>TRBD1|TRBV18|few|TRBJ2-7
TGTGCCAGCTCACCGCAACAGGGGGGCTTTAGTTACGAGCAGTACTTC
CASSPQQGGFSYEQYF
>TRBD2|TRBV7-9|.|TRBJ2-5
TGTGCCAGCAGCCAAATGACTAGCGGGAGCCCCCCAACGCACTTC
CASSQMTSGSPPTHF
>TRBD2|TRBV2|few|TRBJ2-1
TGTGCCAGCAGTGATCCAGCGGGGAGCTCCTACAATGAGCAGTTCTTC
CASSDPAGSSYNEQFF
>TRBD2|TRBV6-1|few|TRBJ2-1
TGTGCCAGCAGTGGACGGACTAGCCTGCCCTCTAATGAGCAGTTCTTC
CASSGRTSLPSNEQFF
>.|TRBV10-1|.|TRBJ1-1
TGCGCCAGCAGTCGACAAAGGATGAACACTGAAGCTTTCTTT
CASSRQRMNTEAFF
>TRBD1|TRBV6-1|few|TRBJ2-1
TGTGCCAGCAGTGCTCTAAGGGGGCTTCGGGACAATGAGCAGTTCTTC
CASSALRGLRDNEQFF
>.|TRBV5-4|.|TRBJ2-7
TGTGCCAGCAGCCCTCAGGGTAGCGGTACCTACGAGCAGTACTTC
CASSPQGSGTYEQYF
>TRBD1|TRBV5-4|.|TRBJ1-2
TGTGCCAGCAGCTTGTGGCAGGGGGCTGATGGCTACACCTTC
CASSLWQGADGYTF